The clone carrying this T cell receptor (beta chain) was counted many times. The target antigen is unknown. The study used a library that attached unique molecular identifiers to individual cDNA molecules. Original processing notes: Samples ranged from roughly 23,224 to 690,600 TCRs, with a median of around 100,000. From the RACE reads, TCRdb called clonotypes with MiXCR, one entry per CDR3 protein. These V and J calls derive from TCRdb rather than the authors' analysis. The repertoire includes some 49,000 distinct CDR3 sequences, around 9.3% of them detected once, and 3.5% to 5.5% sits in the top ten. This sample stems from a study of human T cells and chemical hapten exposure. Study summary: Sensitizing treatment utilized 2% DPC over an approximately 2 cm by approximately 2 cm portion of upper inner arm skin. Whole-study results and caveats: Among expanded TCRs, significantly more large CDR3 similarity clusters formed than among controls.

Regarding time point: patch test 1, 2 weeks after DPC sensitization. The sample's treatment: therapeutic diphenylcyclopropenone sensitization with weekly scalp DPC. Germline V gene lookup returns CDR1 SEHNR and CDR2 FQNEAQ (reference sequence). The V and J ends lost 1 base and 8 bases respectively, with 9 bases between them. CDR3 size: 14 residues. The source of this sequence is a woman aged 50 to 65 with alopecia areata. Some clones in this sample may be carry-over from other donors' samples. The material was whole blood, obtained in connection with sensitization to the hapten diphenylcyclopropenone (DPC). This rearrangement joins TRBV7-9 to TRBJ1-6; D uncertain. The CDR3 sequence: CASSLGAGDSPLHF. DNA of the CDR3: TGTGCCAGCAGCTTAGGGGCCGGGGATTCACCCCTCCACTTT.